The 2 T cell receptor beta chains below all came from one sample that was sequenced in a study of T cell responses to AZD1222 COVID-19 vaccine. TCRdb's table, derived via immunoSEQ multiplex PCR, lists solely in-frame clones and lacks some. The data hold over 150,000 clones, with about nine tenths observed a single time. The sequencing here drew on peripheral blood, taken on day 0 of AZD1222 vaccination. These receptors all come from an adult in good health.

The chain combines TRBV6-2 or TRBV6-3 with TRBJ1-5, with unresolved D. The CDR3 length is 13 residues. Germline assignment: CDR1 MNHEY and CDR2 SVGEGT. V was shortened by 0 bases and J by 3 bases, with 3 bases between the two germline ends. The CDR3 nucleotides are TGTGCCAGCAGTTACTCGACCAATCAGCCCCAGCATTTT. The encoded protein is CASSYSTNQPQHF.

This chain connects TRBV9 to TRBJ2-2, with D perhaps matching TRBD1 or TRBD2 (6 bases each). This CDR3 contains 14 residues. Germline V lookup: CDR1 SGDLS, CDR2 YYNGEE. V gave up 6 bases and J gave up 6 bases, with 15 bases separating them. The CDR3 bases are TGTGCCAGCATGGGGGGCGCCTTGCCCGGGGAGCTGTTTTTT. This sequence encodes CASMGGALPGELFF.